This note documents a single T cell receptor (beta chain) sequence. Its cognate antigen is unknown. TCRdb keeps only in-frame clones here, not all; method: immunoSEQ multiplex PCR. Among about 2,800 clones listed, about four fifths were seen once. The data were obtained in a study of brain metastases from non-small cell lung cancer. Study-wide points: Metastases had sparse T cells but largely shared repertoires with primaries.

Sequences were obtained from primary lung tumor tissue. This TCR derives from a donor over 35 with non-small cell lung cancer.

CDR3 region: CASSLGGGASGTDTQYF. CDR3 coding DNA: TGCGCCAGCAGCTTGGGAGGAGGGGCCTCGGGCACAGATACGCAGTATTTT. The chain joins TRBV5-1 to TRBJ2-3; TRBD2 might be the D (6 bases). This CDR3 is 17 amino acids long. With 0 bases removed from V and 1 base from J, the gap between germline ends came to 15 bases. Germline V gene data show CDR1 as SGHRS and CDR2 as YFSETQ.